The 20 T cell receptor delta chains below come from one sample, sequenced in a study of gamma-delta chains in newborns, infants, children. TCRdb reprocessed the reads using CATT. The sample lists around 1,200 delta-chain clones; about 2.7% were seen once. The specimen sequenced was blood. All receptors come from a child who was a newborn, infant or young child, either healthy, febrile or measles-vaccinated (not recorded which).

About this clone itself: A read error may explain this, as a much larger clone is one base away. The same CDR3 arises from other DNA sequences in this sample as well. J is TRDJ3 and V is TRDV2; 12 bases align to TRDD3. CDR3 length: 18 amino acids. Germline lookup yields CDR1 GEAIGNYY and CDR2 EKD. CDR3 region: CACDTLLGDTWDTRQMFF. The CDR3 nucleotides are TGTGCCTGTGACACTTTACTGGGGGATACCTGGGACACCCGACAGATGTTCTTC.

This clone was observed a handful of times. Since a much larger clone is just one base distant, this may be a read error. Within the sample, other DNA sequences also encode this same CDR3. The chain links TRDV2 to TRDJ1; a weak D match, TRDD3 (6 bases). Trimming removed 4 bases at V and 1 base at J, with 21 bases between. The CDR3 has 17 residues. Germline CDR1 and CDR2: GEAIGNYY and EKD. Written as DNA, the CDR3 is TGTGCCTGTGATCCAGTACTGGGAATCTGGTCCACCGATAAACTCATCTTT. It yields the protein CACDPVLGIWSTDKLIF.

Judged by abundance, this clone is large. The CDR3 bases are TGTGCCTGTGACTGGGGATCCTGGGACACCCGACAGATGTTTTTC. This encodes CACDWGSWDTRQMFF. The chain combines TRDV2 with TRDJ3; the D gene is possibly TRDD3 (5 bases). In germline, CDR1 is GEAIGNYY, CDR2 EKD. V lost 3 bases to trimming and J lost 1 base, with 6 bases between them. This CDR3 contains 15 residues.

This clone is judged large. Other DNA sequences in the sample encode the same CDR3. This chain links TRDV2 with TRDJ2; 10 bases fit TRDD3. CDR3 length: 14 amino acids. Trimming cost V 2 bases and J 5 bases; bases outside gene matches: 1. From germline, CDR1 is GEAIGNYY and CDR2 EKD. The CDR3 DNA reads as TGTGCCTGTGACATACTGGGGGATACAGCACAACTCTTCTTT. Amino acid sequence: CACDILGDTAQLFF.

This clone was counted only a few times. The genes are TRDV2 and TRDJ3, with TRDD3 matching 12 bases. Germline lookup yields CDR1 GEAIGNYY and CDR2 EKD. The trim removed 3 bases at V and 0 bases at J, leaving 5 bases unmatched. The CDR3 is made up of 19 amino acids. CDR3: CACDRTGGYPSWDTRQMFF. For the CDR3, the DNA is TGTGCCTGTGACCGGACTGGGGGATACCCCTCCTGGGACACCCGACAGATGTTTTTC.

A remark on this clone: Possible read error: a much larger clone is one base away. The rearrangement joins TRDV2 to TRDJ3; 12 bases map to TRDD3. CDR1 is GEAIGNYY, CDR2 EKD, per germline. This CDR3 comprises 18 residues. In DNA, the CDR3 is TGTGCCAGTGACACGGCTGGGGGATACGGCTGGGACACCCGACAGATGTTTTTC. It yields the protein CASDTAGGYGWDTRQMFF.

This clone is medium-sized (0.01 to 0.1%) within its sample. The CDR3 DNA reads as TGTGCCTGTGACACCTTGGGAGAAGATAATACCGATAAACTCATCTTT. Translating gives CACDTLGEDNTDKLIF. The chain carries TRDV2 and TRDJ1; D not certain. Trimming removed 0 bases at V and 2 bases at J, with 15 bases between. The CDR3 runs to 16 residues. Germline V gene lookup returns CDR1 GEAIGNYY and CDR2 EKD.

This clone was counted only a few times. A read error likely explains this, since a far larger clone differs by one base. Other DNA sequences of this sample code for an identical CDR3. The chain employs TRDV2 and TRDJ2; TRDD3 aligns across 9 bases. This CDR3 has 18 amino acids. The germline V gene has CDR1 GEAIGNYY and CDR2 EKD. CDR3 amino acids: CACDTVLGDPALTAQLFF. In DNA, the CDR3 is TGTGCCTGCGACACCGTACTGGGGGACCCTGCTTTGACAGCACAACTCTTCTTT.

This clone has only a few counts. With a much larger clone just one base away, this may be a read error. Other DNA sequences in this specimen translate into the identical CDR3. The V gene is TRDV2, the J gene TRDJ3; D is perhaps TRDD3 (6 bases). Germline V gene sequence: CDR1 GEAIGNYY, CDR2 EKD. CDR3 size: 21 residues. CDR3 loop: CACDTVGMGSRSSWDTRQMFF. The CDR3, as DNA: TGTGCCTGTGACACCGTGGGGATGGGGTCAAGAAGCTCCTGGGACACCCGGCAGATGTTTTTC.

A remark on this clone: This may arise from a read error, as a much more abundant clone is one base away. This rearrangement joins TRDV2 to TRDJ3, with 11 positions matching TRDD3. The V gene's germline CDR1 is GEAIGNYY and CDR2 EKD. The CDR3 is made up of 20 amino acids. CDR3 loop: CACDTVGDTGGSWDTRQTFF. For the CDR3, the DNA is TGTGCCTGTGACACGGTGGGGGATACGGGTGGCTCCTGGGACACCCGACAGACGTTTTTC.

In regard to this clone: A single base separates this from a much larger clone, so it may be a read error. Other DNA sequences within the sample encode an identical CDR3. The rearrangement joins TRDV2 to TRDJ3; a possible D gene is TRDD3 (5 bases). The CDR3 sequence is 17 residues long. In germline, CDR1 is GEAIGNYY, CDR2 EKD. Trimming removed 1 base from V and 0 bases from J, with 9 bases in between. CDR3 DNA: TGTGCCTGTGACACTACTGGAGGCTCCTGGGACACCCGACAGATGTTTTTC. Translating it yields CACDTTGGSWDTRQMFF.

About this clone: One base separates it from a far larger clone, so it is likely a read error. This CDR3 is also generated by other DNA sequences in the sample. J is TRDJ2 and V is TRDV2; TRDD3 aligns across 10 bases. The CDR3 has 15 amino acids. CDR1 and CDR2 from the germline V gene are GEAIGNYY and EKD. The chain's CDR3 is CACDTVGDTTAQLFF. CDR3 coding DNA: TGTGCCTGCGACACCGTGGGGGATACGACAGCACAACTCTTCTTT.

Concerning this clone: A much larger clone differs by one base, so this may be a read error. The chain is built from TRDV2 and TRDJ3, with TRDD3 matching over 11 bases. The CDR3 runs 18 residues. Germline V gene data show CDR1 as GEAIGNYY and CDR2 as EKD. CDR3 bases: TGTGCCTATGTAGTACTGGGGGATAAATCCTGGGACACCCAACAGATGTTTTTC. Translating gives CAYVVLGDKSWDTQQMFF.

This clone was recorded a few times. A much larger clone sits a single nucleotide away, making a read error possible. V usage is TRDV2 and J usage is TRDJ3; D remains ambiguous. The CDR3 runs 18 residues. Trimming removed 0 bases from V and 0 bases from J, with 11 bases in between. Germline loops: CDR1 GEAIGNYY, CDR2 EKD. The CDR3 region has the DNA TGTGCCTGTGACACCTGTGGGCTGAGCTCCTGGGACACCCGACAGATGTTTTTC. Protein: CACDTCGLSSWDTRQMFF.

This clone was observed a few times. A read error is likely here: a far larger clone is one base away. This sample includes further DNA sequences coding for the same CDR3. V is TRDV2 and J is TRDJ1; 7 positions match TRDD3. Germline CDR1 and CDR2: GEAIGNYY and EKD. The CDR3 consists of 18 residues. The CDR3 bases are TGTGCCTGCGACACCGTGGGCCGGGGGATCGAGTACACCGATAAACTCATCTTT. It codes for CACDTVGRGIEYTDKLIF.

This clone was seen more than once but under ten times. Given a far larger clone just one base away, this is likely a sequencing read error. In the same sample, other DNA sequences code for this CDR3. V is TRDV2 and J is TRDJ1, with TRDD3 identical over 11 bases. Germline CDR1 and CDR2: GEAIGNYY and EKD. The CDR3 is 19 residues long. Trimming removed 1 base from V and 0 bases from J; junction bases left unmatched: 12. CDR3 sequence: CACDTVRSGGYPDTDKLIF. The CDR3 DNA sequence: TGTGCCTGTGACACTGTAAGATCTGGGGGATACCCTGACACCGATAAACTCATCTTT.

About this clone itself: A read error may be the cause here, since a much bigger clone is one base away. This chain joins TRDV2 and TRDJ3; D might be TRDD3 (6 bases). CDR3 length equals 20 residues. Germline V CDR1 and CDR2: GEAIGNYY, EKD. Trimming stripped 0 bases from V and 0 bases from J, with 17 bases between. The CDR3 protein is CACDTISSGISSWDTRQMFF. The CDR3 nucleotides are TGTGCCTGTGACACCATATCCTCGGGGATCAGCTCCTGGGACACCCGACAGATGTTTTTC.

This clone was found a few times. The protein TCRdb gives is from a much larger clone and does not agree with this DNA's translation at residue 13, likely a read error; the protein shown here comes from the DNA. The chain uses TRDV2 and TRDJ3; 7 bases are shared with TRDD3. Germline V gene data show CDR1 as GEAIGNYY and CDR2 as EKD. The length of the CDR3 is 16 residues. CDR3 sequence (DNA): TGTGCCTGTGACTGGGGGAGCTCCTGGGACACCCGACTGATGTTTTTC. Translating it yields CACDWGSSWDTRLMFF.

This clone has more than one count but fewer than ten. A far larger clone is off by one base, so a read error is likely. Other DNA sequences in the sample encode the same CDR3. The rearrangement uses TRDV2 and TRDJ1; 12 bases agree with TRDD3. Looked up from germline, CDR1 is GEAIGNYY and CDR2 is EKD. The CDR3 length is 14 residues. The CDR3 sequence: CACDLLGDTDKLIF. CDR3 bases: TGTGCCTGTGACTTACTGGGGGATACCGACAAACTCATCTTT.

Concerning this clone itself: A much larger clone lies one base from this, so it may be a read error. The gene calls are TRDV2 and TRDJ1; 12 positions match TRDD3. V trimming: 3 bases; J trimming: 3 bases; junction bases outside the gene matches: 28. The CDR3 loop spans 23 amino acids. Germline CDR1 reads GEAIGNYY; CDR2 reads EKD. CDR3 protein: CACDRSGLRPRTGGYLKADKLIF. The CDR3 DNA sequence: TGTGCCTGTGACCGAAGTGGGCTACGGCCACGAACTGGGGGATACCTGAAGGCCGATAAACTCATCTTT.